Reported below is one TCR beta chain. The antigen is not known. The data are from a study of TIL therapy for anti-PD-1-resistant metastatic lung cancer. Sequencing used immunoSEQ v3. Profiling relied on immunoSEQ multiplex PCR, and the TCRdb table lists in-frame clones only, not all of them. The repertoire has 9,000 to 9,500 clones, over 60% of them found once; the top ten carry roughly an eighth. Study-wide results and limits: Many TIL product clones were absent from baseline tumor, suggesting clonal contraction.

This CDR3 has 13 residues. Germline CDR1 is MNHNS and CDR2 is SASEGT. Trimming pared 6 bases from V and 6 bases from J, leaving 9 bases between. Time point in this sample: pre-treatment sample, taken before nivolumab and TIL therapy. The tumor samples were excised metastases, mostly pleural nodules or supraclavicular lymph nodes. Sequences were derived from tumor tissue, sampled at baseline. The receptor's source is a person aged 25 to 85 with non-small cell lung cancer. The chain links TRBV6-1 to TRBJ1-6; weak D call: TRBD1 (6 bases). Here the CDR3 DNA reads TGTGCCAGCAGCGGCAGGGGTAATTCACCCCTCCACTTT. It translates to CASSGRGNSPLHF.